Presented here are 29 T cell receptor beta chains from one specimen sequenced in a study of cytomegalovirus exposure and HLA in healthy donors. 13 Jbeta primers and 60 Vbeta primers were used for the PCR. The table came from immunoSEQ multiplex PCR; TCRdb's copy has only in-frame clones and leaves some out. The sample holds about 200,000 clones; approximately 86% are singletons and the top ten take around 0.31%. The source material was PBMCs. The receptor source for this set is a woman between 25 and 40 years old in good health and CMV-seronegative.

In this sample, this clone turned up once. The V call is TRBV29-1, the J call TRBJ1-2, with 9 bases matching TRBD1. The V and J ends lost 6 bases and 7 bases, in that order; junction bases with no gene match: 21. The CDR3 is 17 residues long. The germline V gene has CDR1 SQVTM and CDR2 ANQGSEA. DNA of the CDR3: TGCAGCGTCCCCACCGTGGCGACAGGGGGGAGAGGGGTTGGCTACACCTTC. Translation gives CSVPTVATGGRGVGYTF. The whole variable domain, remainder taken from reference TRBV29-1 and TRBJ1-2, is SAVISQKPSRDICQRGTSLTIQCQVDSQVTMMFWYRQQPGQSLTLIATANQGSEATYESGFVIDKFPISRPNLTFSTLTVSNMSPEDSSIYLCSVPTVATGGRGVGYTFGSGTRLTVV.

The V and J genes are TRBV5-1 and TRBJ1-4; tentatively, D is TRBD1 (6 bases). The CDR3 sequence is 15 residues long. V lost 2 bases, J lost 6 bases, and 14 bases lay in between. The germline gives CDR1 SGHRS, CDR2 YFSETQ. CDR3 bases: TGCGCCAGCAGCTTTAACAGGGCGAGCGATGAAAAACTGTTTTTT. It specifies CASSFNRASDEKLFF.

The chain uses TRBV28 and TRBJ2-7, with 7 bases matching TRBD2. The CDR3 is made up of 16 amino acids. Germline V gene data show CDR1 as MDHEN and CDR2 as SYDVKM. After removal of 2 bases from V and 2 bases from J, the junction contained 9 bases not matched to a gene. The CDR3 nucleotides read TGTGCCAGCAGTTTAATAATGGGGGGAGGGACCTACGAGCAGTACTTC. Its translation is CASSLIMGGGTYEQYF.

This sequence joins TRBV27 and TRBJ2-3; the match to TRBD1 covers 8 bases. The length of the CDR3 is 15 residues. Losses at the gene ends were 10 bases for V and 8 bases for J; bases not matched to a gene: 17. CDR1 is MNHEY, CDR2 SMNVEV, per germline (reference sequence). CDR3 amino acids: CATRLLRQGSGTQYF. CDR3 bases: TGTGCCACTCGTCTATTGAGACAGGGGTCGGGTACGCAGTATTTT.

The chain combines TRBV4-1 with TRBJ2-1, with TRBD1 as a possible D gene (5 bases). The germline V and J ends were trimmed by 3 bases and 5 bases, with 11 bases remaining between them. Germline CDR1 reads MGHRA; CDR2 reads YSYEKL. CDR3 size: 14 residues. The CDR3 DNA reads TGCGCCAGCAGCCACACAGGAGTAAACAATGAGCAGTTCTTC. This sequence encodes CASSHTGVNNEQFF.

The V gene is TRBV29-1, the J gene TRBJ2-7, with 8 nucleotides matching TRBD1. The trim removed 6 bases at V and 3 bases at J, leaving 1 base unmatched. Germline assignment: CDR1 SQVTM and CDR2 ANQGSEA. There are 11 residues in the CDR3. As DNA, the CDR3 is TGCAGCGTACAGGGGGACTACGAGCAGTACTTC. Its protein is CSVQGDYEQYF.

The chain links TRBV5-1 to TRBJ2-7, with 8 bases that match TRBD1. CDR1 is SGHRS and CDR2 is YFSETQ in the germline V gene. The junction had 6 bases not matched to a gene; V was cut back by 4 bases and J by 3 bases. The CDR3 has 14 amino acids. CDR3 protein: CASSETDRGYEQYF. The CDR3 DNA reads TGCGCCAGCAGCGAGACTGACAGGGGCTACGAGCAGTACTTC.

This chain connects TRBV5-1 to TRBJ2-1; D might be TRBD2 (6 bases). CDR3 size: 15 residues. Germline assignment: CDR1 SGHRS and CDR2 YFSETQ. Trimming shortened V by 1 base and J by 7 bases, and 15 bases separated the two germline ends. The CDR3 sequence is CASSLMAGRGNEQFF. CDR3 coding DNA: TGCGCCAGCAGCTTGATGGCGGGCCGGGGGAATGAGCAGTTCTTC.

V usage is TRBV5-1 and J usage is TRBJ1-1, with a tentative D call TRBD1 (5 bases). The germline V gene has CDR1 SGHRS and CDR2 YFSETQ. The length of the CDR3 is 14 residues. V lost 0 bases and J 0 bases, leaving 6 bases between the germline ends. The CDR3 sequence is CASSLDRLNTEAFF. The CDR3 DNA is TGCGCCAGCAGCTTGGACAGGTTGAACACTGAAGCTTTCTTT.

The gene calls are TRBV18 and TRBJ1-2, with 7 bases fitting TRBD1. In germline, CDR1 is KGHSH, CDR2 LQKENI. This CDR3 region has 12 residues. Trimming at V came to 6 bases and at J to 3 bases, leaving 1 base not matched to a gene. This chain's CDR3 is CASSGTDYGYTF. As DNA, the CDR3 is TGTGCCAGCTCCGGGACAGACTATGGCTACACCTTC.

Here the CDR3 DNA reads TGCAGCGCCGCTCGCAGGGGGGACACTGAAGCTTTCTTT. This codes for CSAARRGDTEAFF. The J gene is TRBJ1-1, the V gene TRBV29-1; the match to TRBD1 covers 7 bases. Trimming cost V 7 bases and J 3 bases; bases outside gene matches: 8. The CDR3 extends over 13 amino acids. CDR1 is SQVTM, CDR2 ANQGSEA, per germline.

The chain joins TRBV23-1 to TRBJ2-5; TRBD2 matches 10 bases. TRBV23-1 is an ORF, with its function uncertain. This CDR3 comprises 16 residues. With 4 bases clipped from V and 2 bases from J, the junction kept 7 bases outside the gene matches. DNA for the CDR3: TGCGCCAGCAGTCCTGGAGCGGGAGGGGGACAAGAGACCCAGTACTTC. Protein: CASSPGAGGGQETQYF.

The rearrangement uses TRBV9 and TRBJ2-1; possible D gene TRBD2, 5 bases. The germline V gene has CDR1 SGDLS and CDR2 YYNGEE. V lost 4 bases to trimming and J lost 2 bases, with 19 bases between them. This CDR3 has 17 residues. The CDR3 region is CASSPHQRADAYNEQFF. The CDR3 DNA is TGTGCCAGCAGCCCACACCAACGAGCGGATGCCTACAATGAGCAGTTCTTC.

Regarding this clone: One end of the junction does not line up with germline, which may come from a read error. For the CDR3, the DNA is TGTGCTAGCAGCGGACAGGGATCCGGGGAGCTGTTTTTT. Translation gives CASSGQGSGELFF. V and J are TRBV7-7 and TRBJ2-2, with 8 nucleotides matching TRBD1. Germline V gives CDR1 SSHAT, CDR2 FNYEAQ (reference sequence). The CDR3 extends over 13 amino acids.

This clone occurred a few times. The chain's CDR3 is CASSLTVNHNYGYTF. The CDR3 nucleotides read TGTGCCAGCAGTTTAACAGTAAACCATAACTATGGCTACACCTTC. V and J are TRBV27 and TRBJ1-2, with D unresolved. Germline CDR1 is MNHEY and CDR2 is SMNVEV (reference sequence). The V and J ends lost 2 bases and 1 base respectively, with 11 bases between them. CDR3 length: 15 amino acids.

The V call is TRBV6-1, the J call TRBJ2-5; D may be TRBD1 (6 bases). Trimming took off 10 bases at V and 0 bases at J, with 12 bases between the two ends. Germline V lookup: CDR1 MNHNS, CDR2 SASEGT. The CDR3 is 13 amino acids. CDR3 coding DNA: TGTGCCACCGGGACATCGTACCAAGAGACCCAGTACTTC. Translated, it gives CATGTSYQETQYF.

The table lists this clone with a count of one. The chain combines TRBV11-2 with TRBJ2-1, with 7 positions matching TRBD2. Trimming took 5 bases from V and 5 from J; bases not matched to a gene: 12. The germline gives CDR1 SGHAT, CDR2 FQNNGV. This CDR3 has 16 residues. Written as DNA, the CDR3 is TGTGCCAGCAGCCCCATTAGCGGGCCAGCGGACAATGAGCAGTTCTTC. This gives the protein CASSPISGPADNEQFF. Using reference TRBV11-2 and TRBJ2-1 for the parts outside the CDR3, the full variable domain is EAGVAQSPRYKIIEKRQSVAFWCNPISGHATLYWYQQILGQGPKLLIQFQNNGVVDDSQLPKDRFSAERLKGVDSTLKIQPAKLEDSAVYLCASSPISGPADNEQFFGPGTRLTVL.

The genes are TRBV11-1 and TRBJ2-7; a weak D match, TRBD2 (5 bases). Deletions cut 4 bases from V and 5 bases from J, with 15 bases between. The CDR3 consists of 14 residues. The germline gives CDR1 SGHAT, CDR2 FQDESV (reference sequence). This CDR3 reads CASSSPRHGDEQYF. CDR3 nucleotides: TGTGCCAGCAGCTCCCCCCGGCACGGGGACGAGCAGTACTTC. Full variable domain (remainder filled in from reference TRBV11-1 and TRBJ2-7): EAEVAQSPRYKITEKSQAVAFWCDPISGHATLYWYRQILGQGPELLVQFQDESVVDDSQLPKDRFSAERLKGVDSTLKIQPAELGDSAMYLCASSSPRHGDEQYFGPGTRLTVT.

This chain links TRBV28 with TRBJ1-6; D uncertain. Germline-derived CDR1 and CDR2 are MDHEN and SYDVKM. The CDR3 runs 14 residues. The V and J ends lost 5 bases and 7 bases respectively, with 12 bases between them. CDR3 bases: TGTGCCAGCAGTACCCCCGGGGTGAATTCACCCCTCCACTTT. Its translation is CASSTPGVNSPLHF.

The chain links TRBV2 to TRBJ1-1; TRBD1 aligns across 9 bases. The J segment lost 1 base and the V segment lost 5 bases, leaving 2 bases of the junction unmatched. The length of the CDR3 is 14 residues. CDR1 and CDR2 (germline): SNHLY, FYNNEI. As DNA, the CDR3 is TGTGCCAGCAGTCCACAGGGGGCGAACACTGAAGCTTTCTTT. Amino acids: CASSPQGANTEAFF.

Only a few counts were recorded for this clone. The J gene is TRBJ2-3, the V gene TRBV7-9; 10 nucleotides align to TRBD2. CDR3 length equals 15 residues. Trimming at V came to 8 bases and at J to 6 bases, leaving 11 bases not matched to a gene. Germline CDR1 and CDR2: SEHNR and FQNEAQ (reference sequence). The CDR3 loop reads CASFMGSGGLDTQYF. The CDR3 nucleotides read TGTGCCAGCTTCATGGGTAGCGGGGGGCTGGATACGCAGTATTTT. The variable domain in full, completed from reference TRBV7-9 and TRBJ2-3, reads DTGVSQNPRHKITKRGQNVTFRCDPISEHNRLYWYRQTLGQGPEFLTYFQNEAQLEKSRLLSDRFSAERPKGSFSTLEIQRTEQGDSAMYLCASFMGSGGLDTQYFGPGTRLTVL.

The chain recombines TRBV2 with TRBJ2-5; D remains unclear. This CDR3 comprises 12 residues. Germline lookup yields CDR1 SNHLY and CDR2 FYNNEI. The V end lost 0 bases, the J end lost 5 bases, and 4 bases lay between the germline ends. Here the CDR3 reads CASSEASETQYF. As DNA, the CDR3 is TGTGCCAGCAGTGAAGCGTCGGAGACCCAGTACTTC. The full variable domain, its missing parts supplied by reference TRBV2 and TRBJ2-5, is EPEVTQTPSHQVTQMGQEVILRCVPISNHLYFYWYRQILGQKVEFLVSFYNNEISEKSEIFDDQFSVERPDGSNFTLKIRSTKLEDSAMYFCASSEASETQYFGPGTRLLVL.

This clone was picked up one time. The chain uses TRBV29-1 and TRBJ1-2; 11 bases map to TRBD1. The CDR3 runs 13 residues. Germline V lookup: CDR1 SQVTM, CDR2 ANQGSEA. With 6 bases clipped from V and 4 bases from J, the junction kept 4 bases outside the gene matches. Written as DNA, the CDR3 is TGCAGCGTGAGGACAGGGGGCGCCTATGGCTACACCTTC. Amino acids: CSVRTGGAYGYTF.

The CDR3: CASSRGLQETQYF. In DNA form, the CDR3 reads TGTGCCAGCTCACGGGGACTCCAAGAGACCCAGTACTTC. The chain links TRBV18 to TRBJ2-5; maybe TRBD2 (6 bases). Trimming left V 4 bases short and J 1 base short, with 7 bases between. The CDR3 runs 13 residues. The germline V gene encodes CDR1 KGHSH and CDR2 LQKENI.

The genes are TRBV21-1 and TRBJ1-1; the table's D call TRBD1 went unverified against the DNA. TRBV21-1 counts as a pseudogene. The length of the CDR3 is 17 residues. In DNA, the CDR3 is TGTGCCAGCAGCAAATCCCCCACAGGGGGCCTGAACACTGAAGCTTTCTTT. Amino acids: CASSKSPTGGLNTEAFF.

The gene calls are TRBV11-2 and TRBJ2-1, with D tentatively TRBD2 (7 bases). The V gene lost 3 bases and the J gene lost 0 bases, with 15 bases spanning the gap. Germline values: CDR1 SGHAT, CDR2 FQNNGV. This CDR3 has 17 residues. In nucleotides, the CDR3 is TGTGCCAGCAGCTTGAGGGGGGGTATATTCTCCTACAATGAGCAGTTCTTC. Translation gives CASSLRGGIFSYNEQFF.

The chain carries TRBV6-4 and TRBJ2-7, with 8 bases matching TRBD1. CDR1 MRHNA and CDR2 SNTAGT come from the germline V gene. With 6 bases clipped from V and 2 bases from J, the junction kept 6 bases outside the gene matches. CDR3 length: 14 residues. This CDR3 reads CASRIDRGTYEQYF. In DNA form, the CDR3 reads TGTGCCAGCAGAATAGACAGGGGTACCTACGAGCAGTACTTC.

This sequence joins TRBV29-1 and TRBJ2-1; TRBD2 matches at 10 bases. The CDR3 covers 15 residues. After removal of 4 bases from V and 4 bases from J, the junction contained 7 bases not matched to a gene. Germline V gives CDR1 SQVTM, CDR2 ANQGSEA. In DNA, the CDR3 is TGCAGCGTTGGGTTAGCGGGAGGTTTATACAATGAGCAGTTCTTC. It is translated as CSVGLAGGLYNEQFF.

This chain uses TRBV2 with TRBJ2-7, with a weak D call TRBD2 (5 bases). This CDR3 region has 13 residues. V lost 8 bases, J lost 4 bases, and 15 bases lay in between. CDR1 is SNHLY, CDR2 FYNNEI, per germline. The CDR3 is CASSERVDYEQYF. DNA for the CDR3: TGTGCCAGCTCCGAGAGGGTGGATTACGAGCAGTACTTC.